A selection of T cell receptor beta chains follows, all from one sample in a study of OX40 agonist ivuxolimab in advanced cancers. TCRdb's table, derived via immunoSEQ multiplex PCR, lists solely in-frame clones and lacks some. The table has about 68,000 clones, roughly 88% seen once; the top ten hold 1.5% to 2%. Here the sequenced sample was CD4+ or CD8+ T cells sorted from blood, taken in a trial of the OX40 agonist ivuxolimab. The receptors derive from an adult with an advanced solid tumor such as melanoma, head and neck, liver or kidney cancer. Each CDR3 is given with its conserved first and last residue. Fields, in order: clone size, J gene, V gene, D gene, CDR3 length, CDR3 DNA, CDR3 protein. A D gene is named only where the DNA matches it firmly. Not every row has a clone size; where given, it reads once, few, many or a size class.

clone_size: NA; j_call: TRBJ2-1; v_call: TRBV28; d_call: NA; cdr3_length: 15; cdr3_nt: TGTGCCAGCAGCCCCTGGAGAGCCTCCTACAATGAGCAGTTCTTC; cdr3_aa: CASSPWRASYNEQFF
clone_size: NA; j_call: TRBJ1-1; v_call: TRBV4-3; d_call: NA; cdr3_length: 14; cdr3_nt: TGCGCCAGCAGCCGATGGGCCCAAACCACTGAAGCTTTCTTT; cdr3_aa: CASSRWAQTTEAFF
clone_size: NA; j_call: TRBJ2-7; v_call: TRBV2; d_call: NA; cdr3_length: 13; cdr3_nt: TGTGCCAGCAGTGTTTTCAGGGAGGACGAGCAGTACTTC; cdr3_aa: CASSVFREDEQYF
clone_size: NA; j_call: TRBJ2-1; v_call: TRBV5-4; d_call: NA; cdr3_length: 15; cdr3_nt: TGTGCCAGCAGCCCCGGGACGGACCATAACAATGAGCAGTTCTTC; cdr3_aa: CASSPGTDHNNEQFF
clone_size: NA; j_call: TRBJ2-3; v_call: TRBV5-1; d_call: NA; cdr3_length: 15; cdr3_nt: TGCGCCAGCAGCTTGGATGGGGGAGTCACGGATACGCAGTATTTT; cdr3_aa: CASSLDGGVTDTQYF
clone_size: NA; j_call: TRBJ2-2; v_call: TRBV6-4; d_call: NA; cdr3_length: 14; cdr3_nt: TGTGCCAGCAGGGAGGACAGTTTGGCCGGGGAGCTGTTTTTT; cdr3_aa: CASREDSLAGELFF
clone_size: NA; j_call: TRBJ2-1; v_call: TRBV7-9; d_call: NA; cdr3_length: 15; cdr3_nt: TGTGCCAGCAGCTTAAGGGTCACAGGGCGGGATGAGCAGTTCTTC; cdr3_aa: CASSLRVTGRDEQFF
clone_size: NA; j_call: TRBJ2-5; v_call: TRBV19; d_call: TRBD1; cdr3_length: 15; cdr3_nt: TGTGCCACCAGTCCTACAGGGGGAGCGGCAGAGACCCAGTACTTC; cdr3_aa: CATSPTGGAAETQYF
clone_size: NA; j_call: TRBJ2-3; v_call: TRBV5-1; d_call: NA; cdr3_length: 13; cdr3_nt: TGCGCCAGCAGCTCCGAGGTGGTCGATACGCAGTATTTT; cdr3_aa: CASSSEVVDTQYF
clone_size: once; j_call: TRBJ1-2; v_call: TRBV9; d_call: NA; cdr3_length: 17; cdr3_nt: TGTGCCAGCAGCGCGACAGGTTCCACACCAGGGGTATATGGCTACACCTTC; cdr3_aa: CASSATGSTPGVYGYTF
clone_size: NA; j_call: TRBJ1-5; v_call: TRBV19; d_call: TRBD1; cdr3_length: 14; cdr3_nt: TGTGCCAGTAGTTCAGGGGGGAGCAATCAGCCCCAGCATTTT; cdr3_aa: CASSSGGSNQPQHF
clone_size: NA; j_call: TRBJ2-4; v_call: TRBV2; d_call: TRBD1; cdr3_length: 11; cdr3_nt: TGTGCCAGCAGTGAAGACAGGGGAAGGTACTTC; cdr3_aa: CASSEDRGRYF
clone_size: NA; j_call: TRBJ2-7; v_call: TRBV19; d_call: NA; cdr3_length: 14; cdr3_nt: TGTGCCAGTAGTATAGAAAAGGGCTCCTACGAGCAGTACTTC; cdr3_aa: CASSIEKGSYEQYF
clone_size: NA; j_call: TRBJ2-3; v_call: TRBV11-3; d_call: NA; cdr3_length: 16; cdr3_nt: TGTGCCACCGTCCCCTCCCTGGCAGTTGGCACAGATACGCAGTATTTT; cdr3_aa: CATVPSLAVGTDTQYF
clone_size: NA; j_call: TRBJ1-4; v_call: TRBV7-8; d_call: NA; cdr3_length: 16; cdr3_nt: TGTGCCAGCAGCTTAGTTGGTGGCAGTTGGGGTGAAAAACTGTTTTTT; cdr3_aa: CASSLVGGSWGEKLFF
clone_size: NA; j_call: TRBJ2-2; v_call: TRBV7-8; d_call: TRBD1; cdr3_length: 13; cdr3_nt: TGTGCCAGCAGCATGGACAGGGCCGGGGAGCTGTTTTTT; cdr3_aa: CASSMDRAGELFF
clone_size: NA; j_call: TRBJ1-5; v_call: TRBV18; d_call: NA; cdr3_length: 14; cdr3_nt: TGTGCCAGCAACTCCGGGACCCGGGGTCAGCCCCAGCATTTT; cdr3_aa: CASNSGTRGQPQHF
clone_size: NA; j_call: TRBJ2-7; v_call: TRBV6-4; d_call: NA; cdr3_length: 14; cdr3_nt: TGTGCCAGCAGTGAGGTGGGATTTAACTACGAGCAGTACTTC; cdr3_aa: CASSEVGFNYEQYF
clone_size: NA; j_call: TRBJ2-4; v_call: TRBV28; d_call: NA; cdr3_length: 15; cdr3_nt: TGTGCCAGCAGTTTCGAGACCCTAGCCAAAAACATTCAGTACTTC; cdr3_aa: CASSFETLAKNIQYF
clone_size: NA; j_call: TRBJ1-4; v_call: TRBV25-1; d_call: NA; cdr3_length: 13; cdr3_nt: TGTGCCAGCAGCGCCATAGGGACGAAATTTCTGTTTTTT; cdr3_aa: CASSAIGTKFLFF
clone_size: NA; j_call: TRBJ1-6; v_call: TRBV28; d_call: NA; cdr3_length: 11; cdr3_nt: TGTGCCAGCAGTTTGGGCTCACCCCTCCACTTT; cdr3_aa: CASSLGSPLHF
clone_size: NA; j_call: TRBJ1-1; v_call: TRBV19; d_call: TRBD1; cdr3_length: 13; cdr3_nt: TGTGCCAGTAATACAGGGGCCAACACTGAAGCTTTCTTT; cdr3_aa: CASNTGANTEAFF
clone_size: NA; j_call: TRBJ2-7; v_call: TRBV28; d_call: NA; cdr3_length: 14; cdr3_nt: TGTGCCATCCAATACTCCGGGCAGCTCTACGAGCAGTACTTC; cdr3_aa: CAIQYSGQLYEQYF
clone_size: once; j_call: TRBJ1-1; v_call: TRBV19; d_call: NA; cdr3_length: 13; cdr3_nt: TGTGCCAGTAGTGCCCGGTTGAACACTGAAGCTTTCTTT; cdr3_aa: CASSARLNTEAFF
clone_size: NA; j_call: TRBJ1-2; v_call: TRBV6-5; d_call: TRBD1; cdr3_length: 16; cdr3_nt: TGTGCCAGCAGTTACTTGCAGGGGGCGCGAGCCTATGGCTACACCTTC; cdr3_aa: CASSYLQGARAYGYTF
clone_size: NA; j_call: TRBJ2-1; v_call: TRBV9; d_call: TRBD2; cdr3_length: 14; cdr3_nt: TGTGCCAGCAGCGTAGGACTAGCGGACAATGAGCAGTTCTTC; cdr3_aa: CASSVGLADNEQFF
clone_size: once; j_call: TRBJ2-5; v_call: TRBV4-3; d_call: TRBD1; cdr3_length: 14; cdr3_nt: TGCGCCAGCAGCCACACAGGGGAAGCAGAGACCCAGTACTTC; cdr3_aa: CASSHTGEAETQYF
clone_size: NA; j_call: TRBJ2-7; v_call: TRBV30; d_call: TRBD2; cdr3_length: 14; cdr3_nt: TGTGCCTGGAGTTTTGCCGGGGGGGGCTACGAGCAGTACTTC; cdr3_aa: CAWSFAGGGYEQYF
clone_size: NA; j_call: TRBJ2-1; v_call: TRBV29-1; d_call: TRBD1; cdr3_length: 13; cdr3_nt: TGCAGCGCGACAGGGGTTTCCTACAATGAGCAGTTCTTC; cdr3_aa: CSATGVSYNEQFF
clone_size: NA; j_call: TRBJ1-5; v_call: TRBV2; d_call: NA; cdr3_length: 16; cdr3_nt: TGTGCCAGCAGTGAAGGTCTGGGGCAGGGGCAGGAGCCCCAGCATTTT; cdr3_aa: CASSEGLGQGQEPQHF
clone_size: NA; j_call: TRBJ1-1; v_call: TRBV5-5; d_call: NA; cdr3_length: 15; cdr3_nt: TGTGCCAGCAGCAGCCGTCAGCTGGCCCGTAGTGAAGCTTTCTTT; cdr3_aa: CASSSRQLARSEAFF
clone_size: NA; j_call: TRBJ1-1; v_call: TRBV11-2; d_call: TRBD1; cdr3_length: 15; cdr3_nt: TGTGCCAGCAGGGTTTCCCCGACAGGGACCGCTGAAGCTTTCTTT; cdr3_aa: CASRVSPTGTAEAFF
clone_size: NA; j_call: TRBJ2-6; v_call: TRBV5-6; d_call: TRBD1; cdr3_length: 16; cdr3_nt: TGTGCCAGCAGCTTAGTCGGACAGGGTGGGGCCAACGTCCTGACTTTC; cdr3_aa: CASSLVGQGGANVLTF
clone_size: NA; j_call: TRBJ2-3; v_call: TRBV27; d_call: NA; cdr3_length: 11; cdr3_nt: TGTGCCAGCAGGGGGGCGGGTACGCAGTATTTT; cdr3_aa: CASRGAGTQYF
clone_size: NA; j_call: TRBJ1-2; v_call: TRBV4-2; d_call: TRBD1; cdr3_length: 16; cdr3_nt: TGTGCCAGCAGCCTACGGACAGGGGGAGCTAACTATGGCTACACCTTC; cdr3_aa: CASSLRTGGANYGYTF
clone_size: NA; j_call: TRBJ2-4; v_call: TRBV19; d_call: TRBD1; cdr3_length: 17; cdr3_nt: TGTGCCAGTAATCGAGGACAGGGGTCGGAGACCAAAAACATTCAGTACTTC; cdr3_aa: CASNRGQGSETKNIQYF
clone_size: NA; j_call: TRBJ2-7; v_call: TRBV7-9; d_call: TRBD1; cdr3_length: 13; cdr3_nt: TGTGCCAGCAGTGTCTCGACAGGGTACGAGCAGTACTTC; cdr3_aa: CASSVSTGYEQYF
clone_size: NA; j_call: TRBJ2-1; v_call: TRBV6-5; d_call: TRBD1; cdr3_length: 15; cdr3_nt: TGTGCCAGCAGTTTTGGGACAGGGTCCTACAATGAGCAGTTCTTC; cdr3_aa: CASSFGTGSYNEQFF
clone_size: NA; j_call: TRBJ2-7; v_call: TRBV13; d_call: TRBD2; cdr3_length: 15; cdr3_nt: TGTGCCAGCAGCCCCCGGGAGGGGATACCCTACGAGCAGTACTTC; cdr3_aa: CASSPREGIPYEQYF
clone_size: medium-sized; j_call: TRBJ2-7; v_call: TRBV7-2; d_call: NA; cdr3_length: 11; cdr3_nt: TGTGCCAGCAGCTTATACTACGAGCAGTACTTC; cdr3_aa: CASSLYYEQYF
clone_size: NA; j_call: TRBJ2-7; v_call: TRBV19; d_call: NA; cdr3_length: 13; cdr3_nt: TGTGCCAGTAGTCCCGGGACAATCTACGAGCAGTACTTC; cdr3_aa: CASSPGTIYEQYF
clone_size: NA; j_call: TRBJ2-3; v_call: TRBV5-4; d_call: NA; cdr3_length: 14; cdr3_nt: TGTGCCAGCAGCTTCATCGGGAACACAGATACGCAGTATTTT; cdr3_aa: CASSFIGNTDTQYF
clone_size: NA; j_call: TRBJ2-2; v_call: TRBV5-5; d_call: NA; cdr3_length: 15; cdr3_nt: TGTGCCAGCAGCTTGCCTGGCGCCATCGCCGGGGAGCTGTTTTTT; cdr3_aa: CASSLPGAIAGELFF
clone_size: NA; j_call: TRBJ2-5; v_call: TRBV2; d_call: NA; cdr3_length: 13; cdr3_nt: TGTGCCAGTAAACCCGAGGGCCGGGAGACCCAGTACTTC; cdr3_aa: CASKPEGRETQYF
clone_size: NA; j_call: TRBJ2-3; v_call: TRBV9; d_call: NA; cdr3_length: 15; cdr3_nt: TGTGCCAGCAGCGTCTGGGGCTCTAGCACAGATACGCAGTATTTT; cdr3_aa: CASSVWGSSTDTQYF
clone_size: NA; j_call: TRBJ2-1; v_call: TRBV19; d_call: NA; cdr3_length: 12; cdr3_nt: TGTGCCAGTAGTAAGATAACGGGTGAGCAGTTCTTC; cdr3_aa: CASSKITGEQFF
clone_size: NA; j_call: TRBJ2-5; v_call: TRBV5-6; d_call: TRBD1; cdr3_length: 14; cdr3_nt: TGTGCCAGCAGCTCTCGGACAGGCGGGGAGACCCAGTACTTC; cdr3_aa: CASSSRTGGETQYF
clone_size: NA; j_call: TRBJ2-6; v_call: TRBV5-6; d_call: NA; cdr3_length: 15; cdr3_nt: TGTGCCAGCAGCCTCGGGTACTCTGGGGCCAACGTCCTGACTTTC; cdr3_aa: CASSLGYSGANVLTF
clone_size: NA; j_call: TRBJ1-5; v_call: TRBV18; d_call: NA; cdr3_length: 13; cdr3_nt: TGTGCCAGCTCAGGACAGCTCAATCAGCCCCAGCATTTT; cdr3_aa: CASSGQLNQPQHF
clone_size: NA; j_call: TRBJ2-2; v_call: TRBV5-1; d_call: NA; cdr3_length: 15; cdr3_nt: TGCGCCAGCAGCTTGGAGACGATAGGCGCCGGGGAGCTGTTTTTT; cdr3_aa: CASSLETIGAGELFF
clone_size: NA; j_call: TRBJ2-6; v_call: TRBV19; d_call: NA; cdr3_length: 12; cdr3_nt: TGTGCCAGTAGTACCGGGGCCAACGTCCTGACTTTC; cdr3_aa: CASSTGANVLTF
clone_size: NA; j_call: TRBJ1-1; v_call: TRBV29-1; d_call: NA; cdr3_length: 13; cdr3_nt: TGCAGCGTACTGGATGGGGGGAACACTGAAGCTTTCTTT; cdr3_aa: CSVLDGGNTEAFF
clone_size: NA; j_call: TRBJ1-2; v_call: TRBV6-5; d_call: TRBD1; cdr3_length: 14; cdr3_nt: TGTGCCAGCAGGACTTTGACAGGGGTCAGTGGCTACACCTTC; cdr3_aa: CASRTLTGVSGYTF
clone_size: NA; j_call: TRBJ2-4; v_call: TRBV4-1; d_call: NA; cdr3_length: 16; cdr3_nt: TGCGCCAGCAGCCAAGATTGGAGTCCAAAGGGAAACATTCAGTACTTC; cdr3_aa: CASSQDWSPKGNIQYF
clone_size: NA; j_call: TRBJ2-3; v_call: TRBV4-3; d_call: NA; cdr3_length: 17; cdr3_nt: TGCGCCAGCAGCCAGCCTCCCCCCGGGACAATCACAGATACGCAGTATTTT; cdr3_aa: CASSQPPPGTITDTQYF
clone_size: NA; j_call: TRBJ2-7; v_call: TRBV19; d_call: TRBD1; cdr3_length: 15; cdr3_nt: TGTGCCAGTAGTGTAAACGGGGACAGGGGGTACGAGCAGTACTTC; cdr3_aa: CASSVNGDRGYEQYF
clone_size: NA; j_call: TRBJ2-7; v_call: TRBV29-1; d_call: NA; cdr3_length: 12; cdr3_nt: TGCAGCGTTGGCCAGGGGATCTACGAGCAGTACTTC; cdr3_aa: CSVGQGIYEQYF
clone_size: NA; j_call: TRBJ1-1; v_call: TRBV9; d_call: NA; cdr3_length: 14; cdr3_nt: TGTGCCAGCAGCTGGGGGGCGTTGAACACTGAAGCTTTCTTT; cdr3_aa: CASSWGALNTEAFF
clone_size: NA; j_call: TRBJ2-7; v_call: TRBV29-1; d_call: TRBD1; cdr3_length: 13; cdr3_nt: TGCAGCGTTGCACGGACAGGGTCCTACGAGCAGTACTTC; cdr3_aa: CSVARTGSYEQYF